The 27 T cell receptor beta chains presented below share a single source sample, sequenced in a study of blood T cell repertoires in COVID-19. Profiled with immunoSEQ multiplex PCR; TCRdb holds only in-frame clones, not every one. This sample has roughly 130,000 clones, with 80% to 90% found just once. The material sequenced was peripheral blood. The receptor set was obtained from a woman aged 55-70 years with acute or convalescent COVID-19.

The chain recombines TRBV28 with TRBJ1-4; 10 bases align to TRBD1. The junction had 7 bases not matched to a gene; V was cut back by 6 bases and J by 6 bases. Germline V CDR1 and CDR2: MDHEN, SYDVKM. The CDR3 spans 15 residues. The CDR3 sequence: CASRRQGASDEKLFF. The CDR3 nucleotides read TGTGCCAGCAGGAGACAGGGGGCGAGCGATGAAAAACTGTTTTTT.

CDR3 amino acids: CASSHSLRGEQYV. The DNA for the CDR3 is TGTGCCAGCAGCCACTCCCTCCGGGGGGAGCAGTACGTC. V and J are TRBV3-1 (or the pseudogene TRBV3-2) and TRBJ2-7, with D possibly matching TRBD2 (6 bases). This CDR3 has 13 amino acids. CDR1 and CDR2 from the germline V gene are LGHDT and YNNKEL (reference sequence). V was cut by 3 bases and J by 7 bases, with 13 bases left in between.

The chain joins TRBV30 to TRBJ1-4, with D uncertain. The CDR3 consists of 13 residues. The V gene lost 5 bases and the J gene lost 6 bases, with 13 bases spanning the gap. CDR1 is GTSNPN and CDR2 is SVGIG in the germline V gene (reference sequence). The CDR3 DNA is TGTGCCTGGGAAGAGGCTGGTTATGAAAAACTGTTTTTT. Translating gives CAWEEAGYEKLFF.

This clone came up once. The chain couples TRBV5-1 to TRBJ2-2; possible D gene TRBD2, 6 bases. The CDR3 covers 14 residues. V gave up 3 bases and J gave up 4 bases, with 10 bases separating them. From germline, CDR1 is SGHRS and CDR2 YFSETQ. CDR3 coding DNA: TGCGCCAGCAGCTCCCAGGGAGGCACCGGGGAGCTGTTTTTT. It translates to CASSSQGGTGELFF. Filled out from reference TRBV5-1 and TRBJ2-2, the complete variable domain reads KAGVTQTPRYLIKTRGQQVTLSCSPISGHRSVSWYQQTPGQGLQFLFEYFSETQRNKGNFPGRFSGRQFSNSRSEMNVSTLELGDSALYLCASSSQGGTGELFFGEGSRLTVL.

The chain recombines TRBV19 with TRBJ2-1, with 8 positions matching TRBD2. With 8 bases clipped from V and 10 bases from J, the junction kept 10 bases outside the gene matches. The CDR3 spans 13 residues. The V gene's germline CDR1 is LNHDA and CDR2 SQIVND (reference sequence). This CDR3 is CASERSGSWEQFF. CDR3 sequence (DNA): TGTGCCAGTGAGAGGAGCGGGAGTTGGGAGCAGTTCTTC.

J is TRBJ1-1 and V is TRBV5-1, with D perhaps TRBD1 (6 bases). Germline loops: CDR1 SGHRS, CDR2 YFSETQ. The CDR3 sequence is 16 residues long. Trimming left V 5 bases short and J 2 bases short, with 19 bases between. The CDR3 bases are TGCGCCAGCAGAAATTTCCCAGGGGCGTATAACACTGAAGCTTTCTTT. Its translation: CASRNFPGAYNTEAFF. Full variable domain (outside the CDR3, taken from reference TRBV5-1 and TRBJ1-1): KAGVTQTPRYLIKTRGQQVTLSCSPISGHRSVSWYQQTPGQGLQFLFEYFSETQRNKGNFPGRFSGRQFSNSRSEMNVSTLELGDSALYLCASRNFPGAYNTEAFFGQGTRLTVV.

The CDR3 sequence: CASRTAGGFGGYTF. The CDR3 coding sequence is TGTGCCAGCAGAACCGCAGGGGGCTTTGGTGGCTACACCTTC. V usage is TRBV6-6 and J usage is TRBJ1-2, with 8 positions matching TRBD1. The germline CDR1 and CDR2 sequences are MNHNY and SVGAGI (reference sequence). With 6 bases clipped from V and 7 bases from J, the junction kept 10 bases outside the gene matches. This CDR3 has 14 residues.

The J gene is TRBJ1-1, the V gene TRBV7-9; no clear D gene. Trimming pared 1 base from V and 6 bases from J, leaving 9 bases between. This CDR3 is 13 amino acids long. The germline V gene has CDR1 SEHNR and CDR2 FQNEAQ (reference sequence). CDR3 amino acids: CASSLGGGPEAFF. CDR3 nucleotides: TGTGCCAGCAGCTTAGGGGGAGGCCCTGAAGCTTTCTTT.

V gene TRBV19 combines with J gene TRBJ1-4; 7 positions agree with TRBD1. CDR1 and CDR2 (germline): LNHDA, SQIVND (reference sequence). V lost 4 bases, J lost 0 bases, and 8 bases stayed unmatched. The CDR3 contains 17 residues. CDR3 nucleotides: TGTGCCAGTAGTAACGGCAGGGGGGCGCCAACTAATGAAAAACTGTTTTTT. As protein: CASSNGRGAPTNEKLFF.

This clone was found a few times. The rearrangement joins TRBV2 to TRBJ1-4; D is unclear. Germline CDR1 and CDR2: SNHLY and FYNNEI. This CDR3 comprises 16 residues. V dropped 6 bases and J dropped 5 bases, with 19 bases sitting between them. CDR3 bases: TGTGCCAGCAGAGAAAACCCCTACGCCTTGAATGAAAAACTGTTTTTT. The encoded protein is CASRENPYALNEKLFF.

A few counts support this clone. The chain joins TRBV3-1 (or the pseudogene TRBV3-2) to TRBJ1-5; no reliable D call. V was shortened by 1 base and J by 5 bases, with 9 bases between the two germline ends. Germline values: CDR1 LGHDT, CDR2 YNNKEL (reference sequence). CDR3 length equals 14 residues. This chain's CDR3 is CASSQGQLDQPQHF. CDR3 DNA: TGTGCCAGCAGCCAAGGGCAGTTGGATCAGCCCCAGCATTTT.

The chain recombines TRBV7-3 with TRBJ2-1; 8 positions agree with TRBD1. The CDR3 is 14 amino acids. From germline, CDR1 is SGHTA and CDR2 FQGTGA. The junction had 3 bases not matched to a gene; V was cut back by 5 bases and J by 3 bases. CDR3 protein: CASSRDRGYNEQFF. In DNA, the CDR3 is TGTGCCAGCAGCAGAGACAGGGGCTACAATGAGCAGTTCTTC. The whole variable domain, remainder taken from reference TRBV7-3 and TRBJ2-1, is GAGVSQTPSNKVTEKGKYVELRCDPISGHTALYWYRQSLGQGPEFLIYFQGTGAADDSGLPNDRFFAVRPEGSVSTLKIQRTERGDSAVYLCASSRDRGYNEQFFGPGTRLTVL.

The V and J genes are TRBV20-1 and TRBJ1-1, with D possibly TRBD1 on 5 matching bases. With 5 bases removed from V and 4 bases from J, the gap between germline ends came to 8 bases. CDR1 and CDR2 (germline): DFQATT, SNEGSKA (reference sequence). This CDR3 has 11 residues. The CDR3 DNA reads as TGCAGTGCTCGGGGGTTCACTGAAGCTTTCTTT. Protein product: CSARGFTEAFF.

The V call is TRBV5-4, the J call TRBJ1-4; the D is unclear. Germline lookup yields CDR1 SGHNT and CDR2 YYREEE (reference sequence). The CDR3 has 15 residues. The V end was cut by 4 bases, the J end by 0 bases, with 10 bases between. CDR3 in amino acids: CASSGPTSTNEKLFF. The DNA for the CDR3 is TGTGCCAGCAGCGGGCCAACCTCAACTAATGAAAAACTGTTTTTT.

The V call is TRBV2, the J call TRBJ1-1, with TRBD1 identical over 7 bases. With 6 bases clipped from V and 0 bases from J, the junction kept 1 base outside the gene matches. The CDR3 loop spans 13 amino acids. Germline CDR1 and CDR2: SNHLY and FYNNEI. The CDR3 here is CASRGQVNTEAFF. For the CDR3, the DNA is TGTGCCAGCAGAGGACAGGTGAACACTGAAGCTTTCTTT. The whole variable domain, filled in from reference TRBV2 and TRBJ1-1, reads EPEVTQTPSHQVTQMGQEVILRCVPISNHLYFYWYRQILGQKVEFLVSFYNNEISEKSEIFDDQFSVERPDGSNFTLKIRSTKLEDSAMYFCASRGQVNTEAFFGQGTRLTVV.

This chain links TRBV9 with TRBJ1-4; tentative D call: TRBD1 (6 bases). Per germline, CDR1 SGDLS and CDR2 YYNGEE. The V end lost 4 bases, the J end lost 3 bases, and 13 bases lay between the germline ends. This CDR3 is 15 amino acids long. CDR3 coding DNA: TGTGCCAGCAGCTCAGAGGGGGAGCCTAATGAAAAACTGTTTTTT. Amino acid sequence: CASSSEGEPNEKLFF.

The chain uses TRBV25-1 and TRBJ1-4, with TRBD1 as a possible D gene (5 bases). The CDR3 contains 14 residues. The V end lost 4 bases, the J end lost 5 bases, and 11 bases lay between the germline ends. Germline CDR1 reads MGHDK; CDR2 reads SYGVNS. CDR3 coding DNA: TGTGCCAGCAGTGCGGGGGGTCTGAATGAAAAACTGTTTTTT. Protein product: CASSAGGLNEKLFF.

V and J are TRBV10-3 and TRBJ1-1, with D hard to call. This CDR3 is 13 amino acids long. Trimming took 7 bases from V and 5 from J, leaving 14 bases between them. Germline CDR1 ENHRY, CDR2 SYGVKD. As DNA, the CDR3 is TGTGCCATCATTAATGGTCGAGGGACTGAAGCTTTCTTT. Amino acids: CAIINGRGTEAFF.

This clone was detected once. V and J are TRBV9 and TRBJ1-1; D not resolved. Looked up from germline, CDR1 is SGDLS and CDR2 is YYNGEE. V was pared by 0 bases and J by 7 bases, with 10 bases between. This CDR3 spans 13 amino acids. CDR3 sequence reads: CASSVDNRYEAFF. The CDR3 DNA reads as TGTGCCAGCAGCGTAGATAATAGATATGAAGCTTTCTTT.

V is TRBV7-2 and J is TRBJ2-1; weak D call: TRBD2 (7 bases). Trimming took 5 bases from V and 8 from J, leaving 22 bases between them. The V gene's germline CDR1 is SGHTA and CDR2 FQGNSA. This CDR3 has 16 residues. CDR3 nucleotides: TGTGCCAGCAGCAAGGGGGGGTGGGCCACGTCCTATGAGCAGTTCTTC. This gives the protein CASSKGGWATSYEQFF. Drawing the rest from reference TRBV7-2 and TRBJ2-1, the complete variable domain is GAGVSQSPSNKVTEKGKDVELRCDPISGHTALYWYRQSLGQGLEFLIYFQGNSAPDKSGLPSDRFSAERTGGSVSTLTIQRTQQEDSAVYLCASSKGGWATSYEQFFGPGTRLTVL.

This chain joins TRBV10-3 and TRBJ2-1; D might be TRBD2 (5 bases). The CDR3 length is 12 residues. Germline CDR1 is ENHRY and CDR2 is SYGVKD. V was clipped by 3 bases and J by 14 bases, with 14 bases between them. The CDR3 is CAISDVEGLEFF. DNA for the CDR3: TGTGCCATCAGTGATGTTGAGGGCCTGGAGTTCTTC.

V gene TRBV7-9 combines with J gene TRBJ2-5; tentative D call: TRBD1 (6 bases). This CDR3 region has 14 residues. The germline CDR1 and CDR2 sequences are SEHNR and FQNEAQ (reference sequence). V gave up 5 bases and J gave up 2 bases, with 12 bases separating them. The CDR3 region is CASSPGHPQETQYF. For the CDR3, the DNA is TGTGCCAGCAGCCCGGGACACCCACAAGAGACCCAGTACTTC. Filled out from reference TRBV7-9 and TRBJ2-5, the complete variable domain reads DTGVSQNPRHKITKRGQNVTFRCDPISEHNRLYWYRQTLGQGPEFLTYFQNEAQLEKSRLLSDRFSAERPKGSFSTLEIQRTEQGDSAMYLCASSPGHPQETQYFGPGTRLLVL.

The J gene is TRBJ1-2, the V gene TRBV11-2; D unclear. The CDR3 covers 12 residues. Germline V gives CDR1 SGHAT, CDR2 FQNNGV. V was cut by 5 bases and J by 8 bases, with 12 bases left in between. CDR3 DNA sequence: TGTGCCAGCAGCCCGGGTGCTGAAGGCTACACCTTC. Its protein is CASSPGAEGYTF.

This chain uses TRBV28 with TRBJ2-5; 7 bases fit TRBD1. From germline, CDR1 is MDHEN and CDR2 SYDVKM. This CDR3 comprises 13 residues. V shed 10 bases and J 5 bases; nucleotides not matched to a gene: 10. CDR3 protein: CATSLSTGETQYF. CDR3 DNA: TGTGCCACCTCCCTCTCGACAGGGGAGACCCAGTACTTC. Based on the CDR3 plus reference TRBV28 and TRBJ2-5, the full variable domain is DVKVTQSSRYLVKRTGEKVFLECVQDMDHENMFWYRQDPGLGLRLIYFSYDVKMKEKGDIPEGYSVSREKKERFSLILESASTNQTSMYLCATSLSTGETQYFGPGTRLLVL.

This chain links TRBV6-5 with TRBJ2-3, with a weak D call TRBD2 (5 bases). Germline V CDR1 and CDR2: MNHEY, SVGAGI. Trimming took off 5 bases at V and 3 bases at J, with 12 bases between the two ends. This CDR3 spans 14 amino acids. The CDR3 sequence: CASSPVGVTDTQYF. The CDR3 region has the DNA TGTGCCAGCAGTCCCGTGGGAGTGACAGATACGCAGTATTTT.

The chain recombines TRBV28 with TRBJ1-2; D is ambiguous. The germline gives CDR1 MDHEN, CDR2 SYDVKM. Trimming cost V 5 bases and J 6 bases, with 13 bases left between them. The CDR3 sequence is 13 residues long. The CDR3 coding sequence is TGTGCCAGCAGTGAGGGAAGGAGGGATGGCTACACCTTC. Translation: CASSEGRRDGYTF.

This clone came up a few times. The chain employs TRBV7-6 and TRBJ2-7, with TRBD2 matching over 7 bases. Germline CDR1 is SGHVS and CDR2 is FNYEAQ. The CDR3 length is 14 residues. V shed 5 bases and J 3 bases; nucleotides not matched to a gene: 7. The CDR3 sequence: CASSVSGTNYEQYF. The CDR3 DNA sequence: TGTGCCAGCAGCGTAAGTGGGACTAACTACGAGCAGTACTTC.